This T cell receptor (beta chain) was captured in a study of neoadjuvant anti-PD-1 for oral cavity cancer. On the study more broadly: Most patients had three to four biweekly doses of 3 mg/kg nivolumab before resection.

The germline gives CDR1 WNHNN, CDR2 SYGVQD (reference sequence). Between the trimmed V and J ends, which lost 8 bases and 6 bases, there was a span of 18 bases. This CDR3 region has 14 residues. Most PBMC samples had 480 ng input DNA in six replicates. Some clones are missing from TCRdb's copy, which holds only in-frame ones; the method was immunoSEQ multiplex PCR. Of around 62,000 clones detected, around 85% appear once; the ten largest clones hold just over 2.5%. This clone was recorded a few times. This receptor was obtained from a person aged 35-80 years with oral cavity squamous cell carcinoma. Specimen: PBMCs, collected before nivolumab (anti-PD-1) treatment. This rearrangement joins TRBV10-1 to TRBJ2-3; D not resolved. The CDR3 DNA reads as TGCGCCAGCGCCGGGTCCCTAGGTTCGGATACGCAGTATTTT. This codes for CASAGSLGSDTQYF.